These T cell receptor beta chains were read from a single sample in a study of cytomegalovirus exposure and HLA in healthy donors. TCRdb's copy holds only in-frame clones and misses some; the assay was immunoSEQ multiplex PCR. The repertoire holds about 160,000 clones, with around 96% as singletons. The sequenced material came from PBMCs. The receptors here all came from a woman under 30 in good health and CMV-seronegative. The CDR3 runs from the conserved cysteine through the conserved F or W. A D gene is named only where the DNA matches it firmly. Clone size is not always given. Where it is, it says once, few, many or a class for expanded clones.

TRBV6-5	TRBD2	.	TRBJ2-1	CASSYSSGGDYNEQFF	TGTGCCAGCAGTTACTCTAGCGGGGGGGACTACAATGAGCAGTTCTTC
TRBV5-6	.	.	TRBJ1-2	CASSPAGKDYGYTF	TGTGCCAGCAGCCCCGCGGGGAAGGACTATGGCTACACCTTC
TRBV5-4	TRBD2	.	TRBJ2-1	CASSLAVNNEQFF	TGTGCCAGCAGCCTAGCGGTCAACAATGAGCAGTTCTTC
TRBV5-6	TRBD2	few	TRBJ2-3	CASSLAASGGLTDTQYF	TGTGCCAGCAGCTTGGCCGCTAGCGGGGGTCTCACAGATACGCAGTATTTT
TRBV5-6	TRBD2	once	TRBJ2-3	CASSFLAGIDTQYF	TGTGCCAGCAGCTTTCTAGCGGGGATAGATACGCAGTATTTT
TRBV2	TRBD2	.	TRBJ2-1	CASSETCSGGLNEQFF	TGTGCCAGCAGTGAGACTTGTAGCGGGGGGTTGAATGAGCAGTTCTTC
TRBV4-1	.	.	TRBJ1-2	CASSQDGAGQGYGYTF	TGCGCCAGCAGCCAAGATGGGGCAGGGCAGGGCTATGGCTACACCTTC
TRBV29-1	.	.	TRBJ1-2	CSADSDYGYTF	TGCAGCGCCGACAGTGACTATGGCTACACCTTC
TRBV7-9	.	.	TRBJ2-1	CASSPRPGSHNEQFF	TGTGCCAGCAGCCCGCGCCCGGGGAGTCACAATGAGCAGTTCTTC
TRBV19	TRBD2	.	TRBJ2-3	CASGLAGADTQYF	TGTGCCAGCGGACTAGCGGGCGCAGATACGCAGTATTTT
TRBV7-9	TRBD1	.	TRBJ1-1	CASSRYGTGDTEAFF	TGTGCCAGCAGTCGATATGGGACAGGGGACACTGAAGCTTTCTTT
TRBV19	.	.	TRBJ1-1	CASSILFSGGTEAFF	TGTGCCAGTAGTATACTCTTTTCCGGGGGCACTGAAGCTTTCTTT
TRBV29-1	.	.	TRBJ1-4	CSVGAIGEKLFF	TGCAGCGTTGGGGCAATCGGTGAAAAACTGTTTTTT
TRBV5-1	TRBD1	.	TRBJ2-5	CASTRDRGPQETQYF	TGCGCCAGCACCCGGGACAGGGGCCCTCAAGAGACCCAGTACTTC
TRBV7-6	.	.	TRBJ2-7	CASSFGGSYEQYF	TGTGCCAGCAGCTTCGGCGGCTCCTACGAGCAGTACTTC
TRBV6-6	TRBD1	.	TRBJ1-2	CASSLQGGGDGYTF	TGTGCCAGCAGTTTACAGGGGGGTGGGGATGGCTACACCTTC
TRBV28	TRBD1	.	TRBJ1-4	CASSPTGGASEKLFF	TGTGCCAGCAGCCCGACAGGGGGCGCGAGTGAAAAACTGTTTTTT
TRBV18	.	.	TRBJ1-6	CASSQSTGSTNSPLHF	TGTGCCAGCTCACAAAGTACAGGGAGCACTAATTCACCCCTCCACTTT
TRBV7-8	TRBD1	.	TRBJ1-1	CASSWGTGAGVGTEAFF	TGTGCCAGCAGCTGGGGGACAGGGGCCGGGGTTGGAACTGAAGCTTTCTTT
TRBV5-1	TRBD1	once	TRBJ2-1	CASRRDSEYNEQFF	TGCGCCAGCCGCCGGGACAGTGAGTACAATGAGCAGTTCTTC
TRBV19	TRBD1	.	TRBJ2-7	CASSTPGQGGSYEQYF	TGTGCCAGTAGTACCCCGGGACAGGGGGGCTCCTACGAGCAGTACTTC
TRBV7-9	TRBD1	.	TRBJ1-1	CASSPQGGPNTEAFF	TGTGCCAGCAGCCCACAGGGGGGCCCGAACACTGAAGCTTTCTTT
TRBV7-2	TRBD2	.	TRBJ2-7	CASSFSRGGRYEQYF	TGTGCCAGCAGCTTTTCGCGGGGGGGCAGATACGAGCAGTACTTC
TRBV30	.	.	TRBJ1-1	CAWSVQAVSRSEAFF	TGTGCCTGGAGTGTACAGGCGGTTTCTAGGTCTGAAGCTTTCTTT